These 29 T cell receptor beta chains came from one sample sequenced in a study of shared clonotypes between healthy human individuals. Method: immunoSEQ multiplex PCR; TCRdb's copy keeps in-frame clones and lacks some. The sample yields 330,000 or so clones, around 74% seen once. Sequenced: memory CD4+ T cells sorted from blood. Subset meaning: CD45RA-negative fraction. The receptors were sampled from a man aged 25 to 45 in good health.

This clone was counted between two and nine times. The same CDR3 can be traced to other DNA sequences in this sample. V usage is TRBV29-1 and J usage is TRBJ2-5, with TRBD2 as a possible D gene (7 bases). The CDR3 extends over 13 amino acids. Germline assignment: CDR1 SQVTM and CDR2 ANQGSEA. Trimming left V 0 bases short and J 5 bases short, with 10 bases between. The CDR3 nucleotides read TGCAGCGTTGAAGAAGGGGGGGGTGAGACCCAGTACTTC. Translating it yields CSVEEGGGETQYF.

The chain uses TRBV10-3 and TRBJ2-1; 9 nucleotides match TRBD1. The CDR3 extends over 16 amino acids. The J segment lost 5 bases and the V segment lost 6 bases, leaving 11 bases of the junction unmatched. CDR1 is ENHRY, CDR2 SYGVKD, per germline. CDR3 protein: CAIRAHRGRGDNEQFF. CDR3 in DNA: TGTGCCATCAGAGCCCACAGGGGGCGCGGGGACAATGAGCAGTTCTTC.

The CDR3 protein is CASTQRGSWGETQYF. CDR3 DNA: TGTGCCAGCACCCAAAGGGGTAGCTGGGGAGAGACCCAGTACTTC. The chain recombines TRBV2 with TRBJ2-5; TRBD1 is a possible D gene (5 bases). The CDR3 covers 15 residues. V gave up 7 bases and J gave up 4 bases, with 19 bases separating them. Germline CDR1 and CDR2: SNHLY and FYNNEI.

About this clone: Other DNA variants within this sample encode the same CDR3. The CDR3 bases are TGTGCCAGCAGTGATTTGGAGACCCAGTACTTC. Residues: CASSDLETQYF. The V gene is TRBV2, the J gene TRBJ2-5; no definite D call. V lost 3 bases to trimming and J lost 5 bases, with 4 bases between them. Germline assignment: CDR1 SNHLY and CDR2 FYNNEI. The CDR3 has 11 amino acids.

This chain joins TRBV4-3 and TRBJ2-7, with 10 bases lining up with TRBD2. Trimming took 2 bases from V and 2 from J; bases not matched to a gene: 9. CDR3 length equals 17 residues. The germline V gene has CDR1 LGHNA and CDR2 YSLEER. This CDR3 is CASSQILAGGLAYEQYF. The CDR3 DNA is TGCGCCAGCAGCCAAATATTAGCGGGAGGCCTCGCCTACGAGCAGTACTTC.

CDR3 in amino acids: CASSELGHYIYEQYF. CDR3 DNA sequence: TGTGCCAGCAGTGAATTGGGACATTATATCTACGAGCAGTACTTC. This chain joins TRBV6-1 and TRBJ2-7; TRBD1 might be the D (6 bases). V lost 2 bases and J 3 bases, leaving 14 bases between the germline ends. The CDR3 runs 15 residues. Germline lookup yields CDR1 MNHNS and CDR2 SASEGT.

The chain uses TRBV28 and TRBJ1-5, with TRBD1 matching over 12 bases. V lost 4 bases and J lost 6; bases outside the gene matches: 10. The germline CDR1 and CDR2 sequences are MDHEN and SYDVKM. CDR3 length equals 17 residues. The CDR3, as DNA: TGTGCCAGCAGTTCATCAAGGGGACAGGGGGCGGGTCAGCCCCAGCATTTT. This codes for CASSSSRGQGAGQPQHF.

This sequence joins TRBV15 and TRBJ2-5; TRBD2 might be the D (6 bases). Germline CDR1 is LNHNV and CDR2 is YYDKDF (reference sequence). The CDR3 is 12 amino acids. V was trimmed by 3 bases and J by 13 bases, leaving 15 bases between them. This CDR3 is CATSRSGLLPYF. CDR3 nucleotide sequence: TGTGCCACCAGCAGGTCGGGACTCCTTCCGTACTTC.

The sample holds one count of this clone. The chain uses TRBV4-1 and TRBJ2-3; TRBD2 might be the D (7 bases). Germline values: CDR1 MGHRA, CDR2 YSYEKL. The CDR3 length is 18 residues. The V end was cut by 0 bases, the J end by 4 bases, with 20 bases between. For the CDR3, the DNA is TGCGCCAGCAGCCAAGAGTATTGGGGAGGGGGACTACCAGATACGCAGTATTTT. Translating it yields CASSQEYWGGGLPDTQYF.

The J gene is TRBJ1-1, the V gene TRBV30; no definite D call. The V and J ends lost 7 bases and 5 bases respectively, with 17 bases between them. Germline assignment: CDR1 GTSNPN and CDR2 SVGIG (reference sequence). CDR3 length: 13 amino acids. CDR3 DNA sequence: TGTGCCTCCCGTACAACACACAGTACTGAAGCTTTCTTT. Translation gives CASRTTHSTEAFF.

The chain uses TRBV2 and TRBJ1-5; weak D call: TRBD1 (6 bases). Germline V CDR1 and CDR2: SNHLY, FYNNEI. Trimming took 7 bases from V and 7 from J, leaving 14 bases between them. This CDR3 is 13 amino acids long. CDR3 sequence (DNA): TGTGCCAGCAAAGGACAGTGGGAGCAGCCCCAGCATTTT. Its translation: CASKGQWEQPQHF.

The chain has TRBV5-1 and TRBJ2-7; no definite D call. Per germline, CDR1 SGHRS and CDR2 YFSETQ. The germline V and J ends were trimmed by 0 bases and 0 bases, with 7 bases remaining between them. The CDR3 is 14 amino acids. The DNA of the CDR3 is TGCGCCAGCAGCTTGGCTTGGTTCTCCTACGAGCAGTACTTC. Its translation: CASSLAWFSYEQYF.

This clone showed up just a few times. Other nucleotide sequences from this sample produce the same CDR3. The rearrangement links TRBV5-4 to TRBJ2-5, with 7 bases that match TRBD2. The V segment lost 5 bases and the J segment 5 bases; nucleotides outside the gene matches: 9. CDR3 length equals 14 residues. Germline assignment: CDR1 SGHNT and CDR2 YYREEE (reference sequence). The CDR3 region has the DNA TGTGCCAGCAGTTCGAAAATCGGGGGGGAGACCCAGTACTTC. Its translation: CASSSKIGGETQYF.

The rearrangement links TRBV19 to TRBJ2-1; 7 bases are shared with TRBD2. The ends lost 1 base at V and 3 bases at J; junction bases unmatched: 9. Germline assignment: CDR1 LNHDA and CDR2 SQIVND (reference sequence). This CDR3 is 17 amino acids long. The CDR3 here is CASSIGRRESFYNEQFF. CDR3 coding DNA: TGTGCCAGTAGTATAGGTCGGCGGGAGAGCTTCTACAATGAGCAGTTCTTC.

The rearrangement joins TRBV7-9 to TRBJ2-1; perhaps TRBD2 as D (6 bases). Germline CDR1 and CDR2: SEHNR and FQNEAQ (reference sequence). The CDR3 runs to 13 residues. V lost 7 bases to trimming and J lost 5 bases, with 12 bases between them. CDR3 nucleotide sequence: TGTGCCAGCACGACTAGAGGGGACAATGAGCAGTTCTTC. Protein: CASTTRGDNEQFF.

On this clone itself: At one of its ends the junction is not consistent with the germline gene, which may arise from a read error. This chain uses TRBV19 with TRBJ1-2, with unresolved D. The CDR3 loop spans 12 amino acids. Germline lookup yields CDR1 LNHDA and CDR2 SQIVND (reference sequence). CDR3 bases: TGTGCCAGTAGTATGGGTTTGGTCGGAATACTATTC. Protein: CASSMGLVGILF. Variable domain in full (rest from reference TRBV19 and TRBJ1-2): DGGITQSPKYLFRKEGQNVTLSCEQNLNHDAMYWYRQDPGQGLRLIYYSQIVNDFQKGDIAEGYSVSREKKESFPLTVTSAQKNPTAFYLCASSMGLVGILFGSGTRLTVV.

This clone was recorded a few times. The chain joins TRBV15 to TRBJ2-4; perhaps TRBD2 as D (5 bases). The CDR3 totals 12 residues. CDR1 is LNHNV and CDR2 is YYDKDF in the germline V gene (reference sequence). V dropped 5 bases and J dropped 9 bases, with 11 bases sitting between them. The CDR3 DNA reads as TGTGCCACCAGCCCGACCCGGGGCATTCAGTACTTC. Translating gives CATSPTRGIQYF.

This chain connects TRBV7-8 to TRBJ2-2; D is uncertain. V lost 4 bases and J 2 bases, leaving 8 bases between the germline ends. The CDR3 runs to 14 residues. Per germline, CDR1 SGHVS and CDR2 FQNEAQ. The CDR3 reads CASSSDPNTGELFF. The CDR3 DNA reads TGTGCCAGCAGCTCCGACCCCAACACCGGGGAGCTGTTTTTT.

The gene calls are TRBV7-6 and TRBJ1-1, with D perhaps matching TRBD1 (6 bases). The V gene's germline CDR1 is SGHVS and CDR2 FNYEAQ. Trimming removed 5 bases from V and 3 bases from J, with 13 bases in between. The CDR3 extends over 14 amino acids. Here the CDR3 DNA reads TGTGCCAGCAGCACGCGGCAGGGGCACACTGAAGCTTTCTTT. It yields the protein CASSTRQGHTEAFF.

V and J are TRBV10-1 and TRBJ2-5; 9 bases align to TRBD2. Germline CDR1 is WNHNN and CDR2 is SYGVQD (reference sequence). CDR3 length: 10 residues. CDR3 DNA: TGCGGAGCGGGAGGAGAGACCCAGTACTTC. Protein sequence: CGAGGETQYF.

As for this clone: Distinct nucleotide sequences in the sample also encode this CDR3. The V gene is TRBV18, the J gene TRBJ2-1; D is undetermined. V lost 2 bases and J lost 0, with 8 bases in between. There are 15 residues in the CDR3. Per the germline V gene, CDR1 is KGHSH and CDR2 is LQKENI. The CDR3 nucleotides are TGTGCCAGCTCACCATCTGTAAGCTCCTACAATGAGCAGTTCTTC. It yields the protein CASSPSVSSYNEQFF.

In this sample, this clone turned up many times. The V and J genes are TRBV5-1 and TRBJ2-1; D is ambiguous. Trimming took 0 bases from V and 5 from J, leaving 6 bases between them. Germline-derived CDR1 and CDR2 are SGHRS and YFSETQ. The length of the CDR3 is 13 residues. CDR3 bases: TGCGCCAGCAGCTTGGGCTGGAACAATGAGCAGTTCTTC. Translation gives CASSLGWNNEQFF.

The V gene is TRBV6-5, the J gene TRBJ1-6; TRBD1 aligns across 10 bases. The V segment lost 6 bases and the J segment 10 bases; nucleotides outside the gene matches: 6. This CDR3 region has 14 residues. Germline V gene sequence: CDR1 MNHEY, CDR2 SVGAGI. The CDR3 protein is CASSSRDRGSPLHF. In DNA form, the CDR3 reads TGTGCCAGCAGCTCCCGGGACAGGGGATCACCCCTCCACTTT.

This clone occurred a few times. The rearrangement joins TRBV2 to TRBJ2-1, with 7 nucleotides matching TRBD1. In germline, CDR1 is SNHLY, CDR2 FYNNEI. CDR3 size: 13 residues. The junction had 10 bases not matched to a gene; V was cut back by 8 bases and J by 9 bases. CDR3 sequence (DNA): TGTGCCAGCCGGGGTGTCCCAGGGGGTGAGCAGTTCTTC. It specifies CASRGVPGGEQFF.

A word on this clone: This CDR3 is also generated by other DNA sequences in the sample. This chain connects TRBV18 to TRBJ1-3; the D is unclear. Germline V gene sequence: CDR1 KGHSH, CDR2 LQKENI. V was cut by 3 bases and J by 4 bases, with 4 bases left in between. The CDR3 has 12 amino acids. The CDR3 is CASSPAGNTIYF. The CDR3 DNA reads TGTGCCAGCTCACCTGCGGGAAACACCATATATTTT.

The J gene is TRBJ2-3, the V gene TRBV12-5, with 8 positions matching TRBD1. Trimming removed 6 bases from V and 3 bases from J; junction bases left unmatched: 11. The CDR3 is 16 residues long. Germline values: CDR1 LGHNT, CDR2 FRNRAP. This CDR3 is CASGAGQGGGTDTQYF. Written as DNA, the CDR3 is TGTGCTAGTGGAGCTGGACAGGGAGGAGGGACAGATACGCAGTATTTT.

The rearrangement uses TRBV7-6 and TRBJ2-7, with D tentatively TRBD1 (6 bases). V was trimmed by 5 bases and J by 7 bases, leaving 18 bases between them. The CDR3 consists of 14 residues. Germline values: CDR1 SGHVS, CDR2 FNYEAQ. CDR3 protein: CASSQTQGLGEQYF. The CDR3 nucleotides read TGTGCCAGCAGCCAAACACAGGGTTTGGGGGAGCAGTACTTC.

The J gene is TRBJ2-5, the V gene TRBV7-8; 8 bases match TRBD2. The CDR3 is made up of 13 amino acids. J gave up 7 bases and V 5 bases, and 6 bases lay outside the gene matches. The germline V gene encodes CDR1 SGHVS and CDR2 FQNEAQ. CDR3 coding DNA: TGTGCCAGCAGCCTAAAGCGGGAGATGACCCAGTACTTC. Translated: CASSLKREMTQYF.

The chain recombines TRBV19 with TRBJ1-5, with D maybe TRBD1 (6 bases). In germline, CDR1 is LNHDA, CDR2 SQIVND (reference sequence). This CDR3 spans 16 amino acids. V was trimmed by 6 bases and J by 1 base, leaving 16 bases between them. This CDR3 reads CASSIWGAASNQPQHF. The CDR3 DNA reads TGTGCCAGTAGCATATGGGGGGCGGCGAGCAATCAGCCCCAGCATTTT.